A selection of T cell receptor beta chains follows, all from one sample in a study of blood T cell repertoires in COVID-19. The method was immunoSEQ multiplex PCR; TCRdb's version includes in-frame clones alone and lacks a portion of them. Among about 37,000 clones listed, 75% to 85% were seen once. The sample taken for sequencing was peripheral blood. The receptors originated from a woman aged 70 to 79 with acute or convalescent COVID-19. The CDR3 runs from the conserved cysteine through the conserved F or W. The D gene is left open where the match is weak. The size entry is marked missing in some rows and otherwise reads once, few, many or a size class.

J	D	size	V	CDR3	DNA
TRBJ2-1	NA	NA	TRBV19	CASSLDSFPNEQFF	TGTGCCAGTAGTTTGGACTCTTTTCCCAATGAGCAGTTCTTC
TRBJ1-5	NA	NA	TRBV3-1/TRBV3-2	CASSQQTGYNQPQHF	TGTGCCAGCAGCCAACAAACAGGGTACAATCAGCCCCAGCATTTT
TRBJ1-2	NA	few	TRBV18	CASSPSERFMSYGYTF	TGTGCCAGCTCACCCTCTGAGCGTTTTATGAGCTATGGCTACACCTTC
TRBJ2-3	NA	NA	TRBV10-3	CAISESAADTQYF	TGTGCCATCAGTGAGTCCGCGGCAGATACGCAGTATTTT
TRBJ2-1	TRBD2	NA	TRBV19	CASSTRSGGNNEQFF	TGTGCCAGTAGTACCCGAAGCGGGGGCAACAATGAGCAGTTCTTC
TRBJ2-1	NA	NA	TRBV11-3	CASSLTPAGEQFF	TGTGCCAGCAGCCTGACTCCCGCCGGTGAGCAGTTCTTC
TRBJ1-4	TRBD1	NA	TRBV5-1	CASMRTGSRDATNEKLFF	TGCGCCAGCATGCGGACAGGGTCGCGGGATGCAACTAATGAAAAACTGTTTTTT
TRBJ2-4	NA	NA	TRBV6-1	CASSEGSVGNIQYF	TGTGCCAGCAGTGAAGGTTCGGTCGGAAACATTCAGTACTTC
TRBJ1-2	NA	NA	TRBV7-2	CASSRSPTDNYGYTF	TGTGCCAGCAGCCGTTCCCCGACAGATAACTATGGCTACACCTTC
TRBJ2-7	TRBD1	NA	TRBV5-1	CASSSGTGSYEQYF	TGCGCCAGCAGCTCCGGGACAGGGAGCTACGAGCAGTACTTC
TRBJ1-1	NA	NA	TRBV21-1	CASSTRTGPTEAFF	TGTGCCAGCAGCACACGGACAGGGCCCACTGAAGCTTTCTTT
TRBJ2-5	TRBD2	NA	TRBV7-6	CASSPIYGEGSAQETQYF	TGTGCCAGCAGCCCAATATACGGGGAGGGCTCGGCCCAAGAGACCCAGTACTTC
TRBJ2-1	NA	NA	TRBV24-1	CATSDFPSSSYNEQFF	TGTGCCACCAGTGATTTTCCTAGCAGCTCCTACAATGAGCAGTTCTTC
TRBJ2-7	TRBD2	NA	TRBV6-5	CASSRLAGGYEQYF	TGTGCCAGCAGTCGACTAGCGGGAGGCTACGAGCAGTACTTC
TRBJ2-3	NA	NA	TRBV5-4	CASSLRRASPDTQYF	TGTGCCAGCAGCCTCCGGAGGGCCTCCCCAGATACGCAGTATTTT
TRBJ1-1	NA	NA	TRBV28	CASSLLDSTNTEAFF	TGTGCCAGCAGTTTGTTGGACAGTACCAACACTGAAGCTTTCTTT
TRBJ2-7	TRBD2	NA	TRBV12-5	CASGRSGAGTYEQYF	TGTGCTAGTGGCCGAAGCGGGGCCGGCACCTACGAGCAGTACTTC
TRBJ1-1	TRBD1	NA	TRBV4-2	CASSQEVTGGTEAFF	TGTGCCAGCAGCCAAGAGGTTACAGGGGGCACTGAAGCTTTCTTT
TRBJ2-7	NA	NA	TRBV29-1	CSVEGAYEQYF	TGCAGCGTTGAGGGAGCTTACGAGCAGTACTTC
TRBJ2-3	TRBD1	NA	TRBV27	CASRILGQGTDTQYF	TGTGCCAGCAGGATCCTTGGACAGGGCACAGATACGCAGTATTTT
TRBJ1-1	NA	NA	TRBV18	CASSPRGGNTEAFF	TGTGCCAGCTCACCAAGAGGGGGGAACACTGAAGCTTTCTTT
TRBJ2-7	TRBD1	NA	TRBV12-3/TRBV12-4	CASSGGQGLEQYF	TGTGCCAGCAGTGGCGGACAGGGCCTCGAGCAGTACTTC
TRBJ1-2	NA	NA	TRBV6-6	CASSTQGPRTEGYTF	TGTGCCAGCAGTACGCAGGGCCCCCGGACAGAGGGCTACACCTTC
TRBJ1-5	NA	NA	TRBV28	CASRDSRTSYSNQPQHF	TGTGCCAGCAGGGACAGTCGAACATCCTATAGCAATCAGCCCCAGCATTTT
TRBJ2-3	NA	NA	TRBV12-3/TRBV12-4	CASSPLDTQYF	TGTGCCAGCAGTCCGTTGGATACGCAGTATTTT
TRBJ2-7	NA	NA	TRBV12-5	CASGLTGYEQYF	TGTGCTAGTGGTTTGACGGGTTACGAGCAGTACTTC
TRBJ1-4	NA	NA	TRBV6-5	CASSREGGALMFF	TGTGCCAGCAGTCGGGAGGGGGGTGCCCTAATGTTTTTT
TRBJ1-5	NA	NA	TRBV7-2	CASGTGPGEPQHF	TGTGCCAGCGGAACCGGACCGGGGGAGCCCCAGCATTTT
TRBJ1-2	NA	once	TRBV11-2	CASSKDSSYGYTF	TGTGCCAGCAGCAAGGACAGTAGCTATGGCTACACCTTC
TRBJ2-5	NA	NA	TRBV29-1	CSVDIAGETQYF	TGCAGCGTTGACATCGCGGGGGAGACCCAGTACTTC
TRBJ2-4	TRBD1	few	TRBV10-1	CASSRGTGAIQYF	TGCGCCAGCAGTCGCGGGACAGGGGCCATTCAGTACTTC
TRBJ2-1	TRBD2	NA	TRBV9	CASSGPGLAGTYNEQFF	TGTGCCAGCAGCGGACCGGGACTAGCGGGGACATACAATGAGCAGTTCTTC
TRBJ1-6	TRBD1	NA	TRBV18	CASSPRVQGANSPLHF	TGTGCCAGCTCACCACGAGTACAGGGGGCCAATTCACCCCTCCACTTT
TRBJ2-7	NA	NA	TRBV7-2	CASSPQRTVHNYEQYF	TGTGCCAGCAGCCCGCAAAGGACAGTACACAACTACGAGCAGTACTTC
TRBJ2-1	NA	NA	TRBV11-2	CASSLGGLSYNEQFF	TGTGCCAGCAGCTTGGGGGGGCTCTCCTACAATGAGCAGTTCTTC
TRBJ1-6	TRBD1	NA	TRBV19	CASSINRGVNSPLHF	TGTGCCAGTAGTATAAACAGGGGCGTGAATTCACCCCTCCACTTT
TRBJ2-7	TRBD2	NA	TRBV5-5	CASSLGLAGSYEQYF	TGTGCCAGCAGCTTGGGACTAGCGGGGTCCTACGAGCAGTACTTC
TRBJ2-7	NA	once	TRBV19	CASSAGTQAYEQYF	TGTGCCAGTAGTGCCGGGACTCAGGCCTACGAGCAGTACTTC
TRBJ2-5	NA	NA	TRBV2	CASSEGGLTQETQYF	TGTGCCAGCAGTGAAGGAGGACTAACGCAAGAGACCCAGTACTTC
TRBJ2-1	NA	NA	TRBV29-1	CSVEGTADEQFF	TGCAGCGTTGAAGGGACAGCCGATGAGCAGTTCTTC
TRBJ2-1	TRBD2	NA	TRBV7-2	CASSLERGGYEQFF	TGTGCCAGCAGCCTCGAGCGGGGGGGCTATGAGCAGTTCTTC
TRBJ1-6	TRBD1	once	TRBV5-6	CASSLDRTGGNSPLHF	TGTGCCAGCAGCTTGGATAGGACAGGGGGGAATTCACCCCTCCACTTT
TRBJ2-5	TRBD2	NA	TRBV6-5	CASSPASGKRTQYF	TGTGCCAGCAGCCCCGCTAGCGGCAAGAGGACCCAGTACTTC